This TCR beta chain derives from a study of human T cells and chemical hapten exposure. Study-wide results and caveats: The number of TCRs above 1 in 1000 frequency did not change after DPC sensitization.

This clonotype was seen many times. Antigen unknown. This CDR3 is built from 14 residues. Germline loops: CDR1 SGHTA, CDR2 FQGNSA. Trimming took 1 base from V and 3 from J; bases not matched to a gene: 1. TCRdb itself ran the RACE reads through MiXCR, one entry per CDR3 protein. The sample gives around 300,000 distinct CDR3 sequences, approximately 7.5% of which show up once; more than 1% is in the top ten. Time point described: pre-sensitization, week 0. Treatment: therapeutic diphenylcyclopropenone sensitization with weekly scalp DPC. This clonotype was sampled from a man aged 18-30 years with alopecia areata. Some clones in this sample may be carry-over from other donors' samples. This rearrangement joins TRBV7-2 to TRBJ2-7; 9 positions match TRBD1. Material: whole blood, obtained in connection with sensitization to the hapten diphenylcyclopropenone (DPC). CDR3 DNA sequence: TGTGCCAGCAGCTTAGGGGGACAGGGCTACGAGCAGTACGTC. It translates to CASSLGGQGYEQYV.